The entry below gives a single T cell receptor beta chain sequence along with its context. Participants had their cohort set by participant-reported clinical history. This specimen belongs to a study of blood T cell repertoires in COVID-19. The overall study: Researchers got acute and convalescent COVID-19 samples from the United States, Italy and Spain.

Assay: immunoSEQ multiplex PCR; the TCRdb copy retains only in-frame clones and omits some. The repertoire has 180,000 or so clones, around 82% of them found once; the top ten carry less than 4.5%. V shed 1 base, J shed 12 bases, and the junction held 6 bases outside the gene matches. Germline values: CDR1 LGHDT, CDR2 YNNKEL (reference sequence). The CDR3 is 13 amino acids. The V call is TRBV3-1 (or the pseudogene TRBV3-2), the J call TRBJ2-1, with 7 nucleotides matching TRBD2. The receptor was isolated from a woman in her fifties or sixties in a cohort exposed to, infected with or recovered from COVID-19 (not recorded which). Source material: PBMCs or T cells enriched from blood (not recorded which). In DNA, the CDR3 is TGTGCCAGCAGCCAAGTCCCCCTAGCGGCGCAGTTCTTC. Translated: CASSQVPLAAQFF.